Listed below are T cell receptor beta chains from one sample, sequenced in a study of cytomegalovirus exposure and HLA in healthy donors. Produced via immunoSEQ multiplex PCR; TCRdb's table is partial and in-frame only. In total, the table holds under 130,000 clones. Sequencing used PBMCs. The receptors come from a man between 50 and 59 years old in good health and CMV-seronegative. CDR3s include the opening cysteine and the closing phenylalanine or tryptophan. D genes are given only for firm matches.

J	D	V	CDR3	DNA
TRBJ1-6	TRBD1	TRBV7-9	CATRGDSLNSPLHF	TGTGCCACCCGCGGGGACAGCCTTAATTCACCCCTCCACTTT
TRBJ2-2	-	TRBV18	CASSSYRDTGELFF	TGTGCCAGCTCATCCTACAGGGACACCGGGGAGCTGTTTTTT
TRBJ1-4	-	TRBV29-1	CSAGGDTSNEKLFF	TGCAGCGCGGGGGGGGACACCTCTAATGAAAAACTGTTTTTT
TRBJ1-5	TRBD1	TRBV30	CAWSETGTGGNQPQHF	TGTGCCTGGAGCGAAACCGGGACAGGGGGTAATCAGCCCCAGCATTTT
TRBJ2-7	TRBD2	TRBV6-5	CASRLAEPYEQYF	TGTGCCAGCAGACTAGCGGAACCTTACGAGCAGTACTTC
TRBJ1-5	TRBD1	TRBV4-1	CASSHDRGDQPQHF	TGCGCCAGCAGCCACGACAGGGGTGATCAGCCCCAGCATTTT
TRBJ1-1	-	TRBV6-5	CASHQNTEAFF	TGTGCCAGTCATCAGAACACTGAAGCTTTCTTT
TRBJ1-1	TRBD1	TRBV19	CASRGTGPTEAFF	TGTGCCAGTAGGGGGACAGGGCCAACTGAAGCTTTCTTT
TRBJ1-1	TRBD1	TRBV5-6	CASSFGQGDTEAFF	TGTGCCAGCAGCTTCGGACAGGGAGACACTGAAGCTTTCTTT
TRBJ2-3	TRBD2	TRBV19	CASRPWAGTSGGTDTQYF	TGTGCCAGTAGACCATGGGCGGGGACTAGCGGGGGCACAGATACGCAGTATTTT
TRBJ2-5	-	TRBV18	CASSFPGFEETQYF	TGTGCCAGCTCATTCCCAGGGTTTGAGGAGACCCAGTACTTC
TRBJ2-3	TRBD2	TRBV19	CASRLAGDTDTQYF	TGTGCCAGTCGGCTAGCGGGAGACACAGATACGCAGTATTTT
TRBJ2-3	-	TRBV4-3	CASSQETTSTDTQYF	TGCGCCAGCAGCCAAGAGACGACTAGCACAGATACGCAGTATTTT
TRBJ2-2	-	TRBV19	CASSIRVTGELFF	TGTGCCAGTAGTATCAGGGTCACCGGGGAGCTGTTTTTT
TRBJ2-7	-	TRBV28	CASSFGQVHLREQYF	TGTGCCAGCAGCTTTGGACAAGTTCACCTACGAGAGCAGTACTTC
TRBJ2-7	TRBD2	TRBV19	CASSIGSGGTYEQYF	TGTGCCAGTAGTATAGGTAGCGGGGGAACTTACGAGCAGTACTTC
TRBJ2-3	-	TRBV9	CASSSVTDTQYF	TGTGCCAGCAGCTCTGTCACAGATACGCAGTATTTT